The rows below give T cell receptor beta chains drawn from one sample of a study of blood T cell repertoires in COVID-19. Repertoires were generated with immunoSEQ multiplex PCR, while TCRdb's copy carries only in-frame clones and drops some. The sample carries about 140,000 clones, over 65% recorded once. The sequenced sample was peripheral blood. The origin of the receptors is a man aged 50 or older with acute or convalescent COVID-19. Both conserved end residues are part of each CDR3. Each record gives: clone size, D gene, V gene, J gene, CDR3 protein, CDR3 DNA. A D gene is named only where the DNA matches it firmly. Part of the rows lack a size; the others show once, few, many or a class for expanded clones.

once	.	TRBV30	TRBJ1-1	CAWSVLISLTNTEAFF	TGTGCCTGGAGTGTACTTATTTCCTTAACGAACACTGAAGCTTTCTTT
.	.	TRBV7-6	TRBJ1-2	CASSQLPHDYGYTF	TGTGCCAGCAGCCAACTTCCCCATGATTATGGCTACACCTTC
.	.	TRBV27	TRBJ2-1	CAAGSGLYNEQFF	TGTGCCGCCGGGAGCGGACTCTACAATGAGCAGTTCTTC
.	TRBD1	TRBV11-2	TRBJ1-1	CASSLVRGATEAFF	TGTGCCAGCAGCTTAGTCAGGGGGGCCACTGAAGCTTTCTTT
.	TRBD2	TRBV2	TRBJ2-2	CASSRGLAVTGELFF	TGTGCCAGCAGTCGGGGACTAGCGGTGACCGGGGAGCTGTTTTTT
.	TRBD1	TRBV2	TRBJ2-3	CASSEVQGHGTDTQYF	TGTGCCAGCAGTGAAGTACAGGGGCACGGCACAGATACGCAGTATTTT
.	TRBD1	TRBV24-1	TRBJ2-1	CATSDPGQGSYNEQFF	TGTGCCACCAGTGACCCTGGACAGGGGTCCTACAATGAGCAGTTCTTC
.	TRBD1	TRBV5-4	TRBJ2-3	CASSLAAGGDTQYF	TGTGCCAGCAGCTTGGCGGCAGGGGGAGATACGCAGTATTTT
.	.	TRBV6-5	TRBJ2-2	CASSYSTQGGGELFF	TGTGCCAGCAGTTACTCGACCCAGGGAGGCGGGGAGCTGTTTTTT
.	.	TRBV2	TRBJ2-2	CASSEIPGWGELFF	TGTGCCAGCAGTGAGATCCCGGGATGGGGGGAGCTGTTTTTT
.	.	TRBV9	TRBJ2-1	CASSVNTYGGGEQFF	TGTGCCAGCAGCGTTAACACATATGGGGGCGGTGAGCAGTTCTTC
.	TRBD1	TRBV5-1	TRBJ1-2	CASSSAGTGFGYTF	TGCGCCAGCAGCTCTGCCGGGACAGGGTTCGGCTACACCTTC
.	TRBD1	TRBV10-3	TRBJ1-4	CAITDRANEKLFF	TGTGCCATCACTGACAGGGCTAATGAAAAACTGTTTTTT
.	TRBD2	TRBV11-3	TRBJ2-1	CASSVSGGAYNEQFF	TGTGCCAGCAGCGTTAGCGGGGGGGCCTACAATGAGCAGTTCTTC
few	TRBD2	TRBV15	TRBJ2-3	CATSRVGLAGEGAQYF	TGTGCCACCAGCAGAGTGGGGCTAGCGGGGGAAGGGGCGCAGTATTTT
once	.	TRBV7-9	TRBJ1-2	CASSLGGSYGYTF	TGTGCCAGCAGCTTGGGAGGTAGCTATGGCTACACCTTC
.	TRBD1	TRBV19	TRBJ1-1	CASSTQGASTEAFF	TGTGCCAGTAGTACACAGGGGGCGAGTACTGAAGCTTTCTTT
.	.	TRBV6-5	TRBJ1-1	CASSYSRGRSTEAFF	TGTGCCAGCAGTTACTCGCGGGGGCGCAGCACTGAAGCTTTCTTT
once	.	TRBV14	TRBJ1-2	CASSLQGGGYTF	TGTGCCAGCAGCCTGCAGGGAGGGGGCTACACCTTC
.	.	TRBV5-1	TRBJ1-2	CASSEGSDDYGYTF	TGCGCCAGCAGCGAAGGCAGCGATGACTATGGCTACACCTTC
few	TRBD1	TRBV7-9	TRBJ1-3	CASSRTGGNTIYF	TGTGCCAGCAGCAGGACAGGTGGAAACACCATATATTTT
.	TRBD2	TRBV5-1	TRBJ2-2	CASSETSGDLGELFF	TGCGCCAGCAGCGAGACTAGCGGGGATCTCGGGGAGCTGTTTTTT
.	.	TRBV7-9	TRBJ1-1	CASIEMDSEAFF	TGTGCCAGCATCGAAATGGACAGCGAAGCTTTCTTT
few	.	TRBV6-5	TRBJ1-6	CASSQGQNNSPLHF	TGTGCCAGCAGCCAGGGACAAAATAATTCACCCCTCCACTTT
.	TRBD1	TRBV28	TRBJ2-7	CASSTPGQGAGEQYF	TGTGCCAGCAGTACCCCGGGACAGGGGGCGGGGGAGCAGTACTTC
.	TRBD2	TRBV19	TRBJ2-1	CASSILAGGHNEQFF	TGTGCCAGTAGTATTCTAGCGGGGGGTCACAATGAGCAGTTCTTC